This is a list of T cell receptor beta chains from one sample in a study of OX40 agonist ivuxolimab in advanced cancers. Repertoires were generated with immunoSEQ multiplex PCR, while TCRdb's copy carries only in-frame clones and drops some. This table has more than 65,000 clones, about 73% appearing once. The sequencing here drew on CD4+ or CD8+ T cells sorted from blood, taken in a trial of the OX40 agonist ivuxolimab. The receptors stem from an adult with an advanced solid tumor such as melanoma, head and neck, liver or kidney cancer. CDR3s include the opening cysteine and the closing phenylalanine or tryptophan. The order of the fields is J gene, D gene, V gene, clone size, CDR3 DNA, CDR3 protein. D genes are given only for firm matches. Where a row states a size, it is once, few, many or the class of an expanded clone; other rows omit it.

j_call: TRBJ2-4
d_call: -
v_call: TRBV2
clone_size: -
cdr3_nt: TGTGCCAGCACGGGCCAGGGGAGGCGGGCCAAAAACATTCAGTACTTC
cdr3_aa: CASTGQGRRAKNIQYF

j_call: TRBJ1-3
d_call: -
v_call: TRBV5-1
clone_size: -
cdr3_nt: TGCGCCAGCAGCTTCACTCAGGGGCTCTCTGGAAACACCATATATTTT
cdr3_aa: CASSFTQGLSGNTIYF

j_call: TRBJ1-2
d_call: -
v_call: TRBV5-1
clone_size: -
cdr3_nt: TGCGCCAGCAGCTTGAGGGCCGGAGACCATGGCTACACCTTC
cdr3_aa: CASSLRAGDHGYTF

j_call: TRBJ2-1
d_call: -
v_call: TRBV5-4
clone_size: -
cdr3_nt: TGTGCCAGCAGCTTGCGGGAGCCCAACAATGAGCAGTTCTTC
cdr3_aa: CASSLREPNNEQFF

j_call: TRBJ1-2
d_call: -
v_call: TRBV28
clone_size: few
cdr3_nt: TGTGCCAGCAGTTTAGGGTCTAACCCTAACTATGGCTACACCTTC
cdr3_aa: CASSLGSNPNYGYTF

j_call: TRBJ2-7
d_call: TRBD1
v_call: TRBV5-1
clone_size: -
cdr3_nt: TGCGCCAGCAGCTTGGCCGGTACAGGGGGCGAGCAGTACTTC
cdr3_aa: CASSLAGTGGEQYF

j_call: TRBJ1-3
d_call: -
v_call: TRBV19
clone_size: -
cdr3_nt: TGTGCCAGTCACAGGGGAAACACCATATATTTT
cdr3_aa: CASHRGNTIYF

j_call: TRBJ2-3
d_call: TRBD2
v_call: TRBV5-1
clone_size: -
cdr3_nt: TGCGCCAGCAGCCACCGGGGCCCCCTCGGGAGGGGAGGCACAGATACGCAGTATTTT
cdr3_aa: CASSHRGPLGRGGTDTQYF

j_call: TRBJ1-1
d_call: -
v_call: TRBV18
clone_size: few
cdr3_nt: TGTGCCAGCTCACCAAGGACGGAGGGGACTGAAGCTTTCTTT
cdr3_aa: CASSPRTEGTEAFF

j_call: TRBJ2-2
d_call: -
v_call: TRBV7-9
clone_size: -
cdr3_nt: TGTGCCAGCAGCCAGGGGACCACCGGGGAGCTGTTTTTT
cdr3_aa: CASSQGTTGELFF

j_call: TRBJ2-6
d_call: -
v_call: TRBV5-1
clone_size: -
cdr3_nt: TGCGCCAGCAGCTTGGTACTATCTGGGGCCAACGTCCTGACTTTC
cdr3_aa: CASSLVLSGANVLTF

j_call: TRBJ2-7
d_call: -
v_call: TRBV5-5
clone_size: -
cdr3_nt: TGTGCCAGCAGCTACTGGACGGGGACCTACGAGCAGTACTTC
cdr3_aa: CASSYWTGTYEQYF

j_call: TRBJ1-6
d_call: -
v_call: TRBV7-8
clone_size: -
cdr3_nt: TGTGCCAGCAGCTTAGCGCTTCGGAATTCACCCCTCCACTTT
cdr3_aa: CASSLALRNSPLHF

j_call: TRBJ2-7
d_call: -
v_call: TRBV7-2
clone_size: -
cdr3_nt: TGTGCCAGCAGCTTAGGGTCTCTGCGGGAGCAGTACTTC
cdr3_aa: CASSLGSLREQYF

j_call: TRBJ2-5
d_call: TRBD1
v_call: TRBV25-1
clone_size: -
cdr3_nt: TGTGCCAGCAGTGGTGGCATGTACAGGGGGCCCCAAGAGACCCAGTACTTC
cdr3_aa: CASSGGMYRGPQETQYF

j_call: TRBJ1-1
d_call: -
v_call: TRBV27
clone_size: few
cdr3_nt: TGTGCCAGCACCCCAATACCTAACACTGAAGCTTTCTTT
cdr3_aa: CASTPIPNTEAFF

j_call: TRBJ2-4
d_call: -
v_call: TRBV5-1
clone_size: -
cdr3_nt: TGCGCCAGCAGCCCCGGACAGTCGCCCGGCATTCAGTACTTC
cdr3_aa: CASSPGQSPGIQYF

j_call: TRBJ2-7
d_call: -
v_call: TRBV7-2
clone_size: -
cdr3_nt: TGTGCCAGCAGCTTAGTTACGGGGGGCCCGGCCAGACAGCAGTACTTC
cdr3_aa: CASSLVTGGPARQQYF

j_call: TRBJ2-7
d_call: TRBD1
v_call: TRBV5-4
clone_size: -
cdr3_nt: TGTGCCAGCAGCACCAGGACAGGGGGCTACGAGCAGTACTTC
cdr3_aa: CASSTRTGGYEQYF

j_call: TRBJ1-2
d_call: TRBD1
v_call: TRBV5-5
clone_size: -
cdr3_nt: TGTGCCAGCAGCTTTTCCGGGACAGTCCCCGTGAACTATGGCTACACCTTC
cdr3_aa: CASSFSGTVPVNYGYTF

j_call: TRBJ2-7
d_call: -
v_call: TRBV2
clone_size: -
cdr3_nt: TGTGCCAGCAGTTTTCAGGGAAAGCAGTACTTC
cdr3_aa: CASSFQGKQYF

j_call: TRBJ2-3
d_call: -
v_call: TRBV5-6
clone_size: few
cdr3_nt: TGTGCCACCTCCGCAGGCGGCCGGAGCACAGATACGCAGTATTTT
cdr3_aa: CATSAGGRSTDTQYF

j_call: TRBJ2-6
d_call: -
v_call: TRBV5-5
clone_size: -
cdr3_nt: TGTGCCAGCAGCCCCAGCAGATCAAGCTCTGGGGCCAACGTCCTGACTTTC
cdr3_aa: CASSPSRSSSGANVLTF